These 11 T cell receptor beta chains came from one sample sequenced in a study of CD8 T cells in Susac syndrome. RNA amounts of roughly 0.5 to 1 ug underwent reverse transcription with random hexamers. TCRdb reprocessed the immunoSEQ multiplex PCR reads via MiXCR and lists one record per CDR3 protein. Altogether some 200,000 distinct CDR3 sequences are present, about 96% being singletons, with the ten largest covering 0.093%. Sequenced input: CD4+ T cells from PBMCs. These receptors came from a human donor with multiple sclerosis.

This chain connects TRBV29-1 to TRBJ1-1, with D uncertain. The ends were cut back, 6 bases at V and 3 bases at J, with 5 bases in the middle. Germline assignment: CDR1 SQVTM and CDR2 ANQGSEA. CDR3 size: 10 residues. The chain's CDR3 is CSVWYTEAFF. In nucleotides, the CDR3 is TGCAGCGTCTGGTACACTGAAGCTTTCTTT.

The chain has TRBV20-1 and TRBJ2-1; D remains unclear. This CDR3 comprises 11 residues. Trimming stripped 3 bases from V and 8 bases from J, with 8 bases between. The V gene's germline CDR1 is DFQATT and CDR2 SNEGSKA (reference sequence). Written as DNA, the CDR3 is TGCAGTGCTAGTTCAGGAGATGAGCAGTTCTTC. Protein sequence: CSASSGDEQFF.

This clonotype was detected once. The chain recombines TRBV30 with TRBJ2-3; no definite D call. Between the trimmed V and J ends, which lost 3 bases and 0 bases, there was a span of 7 bases. CDR3 length equals 13 residues. CDR1 and CDR2 (germline): GTSNPN, SVGIG (reference sequence). CDR3 DNA: TGTGCCTGGAGCCCGGCAAGCACAGATACGCAGTATTTT. The encoded protein is CAWSPASTDTQYF.

Notes on this clonotype: Mismatch with germline at one junction end may stem from a read error. V and J are TRBV20-1 and TRBJ1-1; D is unclear. Germline CDR1 is DFQATT and CDR2 is SNEGSKA (reference sequence). This CDR3 region has 12 residues. DNA of the CDR3: TGCAGTGCTAGGGAACAGAACGCTGAAGCTTTCTTT. It yields the protein CSAREQNAEAFF.

The chain links TRBV20-1 to TRBJ1-2; 8 bases line up with TRBD1. CDR3 length equals 14 residues. The V gene's germline CDR1 is DFQATT and CDR2 SNEGSKA (reference sequence). V dropped 3 bases and J dropped 6; count of bases not matched to a gene: 9. The CDR3 loop is CSARASGQGDGYTF. In DNA form, the CDR3 reads TGCAGTGCTAGGGCCTCAGGACAGGGTGATGGCTACACCTTC.

The gene calls are TRBV4-2 and TRBJ2-2; D might be TRBD1 or TRBD2, each matching 5 bases. V shed 1 base and J shed 5 bases, with 17 bases lying between them. The CDR3 totals 17 residues. CDR1 is LGHNA and CDR2 is YNFKEQ in the germline V gene. This CDR3 is CASSQGTGTSRTGELFF. The CDR3 region has the DNA TGTGCCAGCAGCCAAGGTACGGGGACCAGCCGGACCGGGGAGCTGTTTTTT.

V and J are TRBV20-1 and TRBJ2-3, with D possibly called TRBD1 or TRBD2 (5 bases each). This CDR3 has 14 residues. Looked up from germline, CDR1 is DFQATT and CDR2 is SNEGSKA (reference sequence). V shed 5 bases and J shed 2 bases, with 14 bases lying between them. The CDR3 DNA reads as TGCAGTGCTGCCGGGACCGCCTTCACAGATACGCAGTATTTT. Translating it yields CSAAGTAFTDTQYF.

The chain is built from TRBV9 and TRBJ2-5, with TRBD1 identical over 7 bases. Germline V gene lookup returns CDR1 SGDLS and CDR2 YYNGEE. There are 15 residues in the CDR3. With 4 bases clipped from V and 0 bases from J, the junction kept 6 bases outside the gene matches. Here the CDR3 reads CASSPRTGDQETQYF. The DNA for the CDR3 is TGTGCCAGCAGCCCGCGGACAGGAGACCAAGAGACCCAGTACTTC.

The CDR3 bases are TGTGCCAGCAGCTTAGGGACTAGCGGATCTAGCACAGATACGCAGTATTTT. Protein product: CASSLGTSGSSTDTQYF. The rearrangement uses TRBV5-4 and TRBJ2-3; 11 positions match TRBD2. V trimming: 2 bases; J trimming: 0 bases; junction bases outside the gene matches: 5. CDR3 length: 17 amino acids. Germline V gene data show CDR1 as SGHNT and CDR2 as YYREEE (reference sequence). Filled out from reference TRBV5-4 and TRBJ2-3, the complete variable domain reads ETGVTQSPTHLIKTRGQQVTLRCSSQSGHNTVSWYQQALGQGPQFIFQYYREEENGRGNFPPRFSGLQFPNYSSELNVNALELDDSALYLCASSLGTSGSSTDTQYFGPGTRLTVL.

The chain joins TRBV25-1 to TRBJ1-2; 7 bases align to TRBD1. CDR3 length: 13 residues. Germline V gene lookup returns CDR1 MGHDK and CDR2 SYGVNS. Trimming at V came to 3 bases and at J to 6 bases, leaving 4 bases not matched to a gene. The CDR3 coding sequence is TGTGCCAGCAGTGAGGGACAGCTCAATGGCTACACCTTC. Its protein is CASSEGQLNGYTF.

This chain links TRBV30 with TRBJ2-1; D may be TRBD1 (6 bases). Germline CDR1 reads GTSNPN; CDR2 reads SVGIG (reference sequence). The ends were cut back, 2 bases at V and 3 bases at J, with 8 bases in the middle. The CDR3 runs 13 residues. The CDR3 DNA is TGTGCCTGGAGTAGGGACATCTACAATGAGCAGTTCTTC. Translating it yields CAWSRDIYNEQFF. Variable domain in full (rest from reference TRBV30 and TRBJ2-1): SQTIHQWPATLVQPVGSPLSLECTVEGTSNPNLYWYRQAAGRGLQLLFYSVGIGQISSEVPQNLSASRPQDRQFILSSKKLLLSDSGFYLCAWSRDIYNEQFFGPGTRLTVL.